The sequence of this T cell receptor beta chain was determined in a study of CD8+ T cells in alopecia areata. In regard to this clone: Its cognate antigen is unknown.

Overall study findings and caveats: Shared TCR sequences were less clear between patients than in mice, possibly partly from HLA diversity. Scalp samples also yield sequences of resident alphabeta T cells from normal skin.

Sequencing templates came from extracted RNA that was reverse transcribed into cDNA. Sequenced by immunoSEQ multiplex PCR; TCRdb stores in-frame clones only, minus some. The table lists around 190,000 clones, approximately 60% of them singletons. Sequencing used CD8+ T cells sorted from blood. The clonotype originates from a human donor in good health.

The DNA for the CDR3 is TGCGCCAGCAGCCTTGGTGTGAACACCGGGGAGCTGTTTTTT. It codes for CASSLGVNTGELFF. The rearrangement links TRBV4-1 to TRBJ2-2; D gene uncertain. Germline values: CDR1 MGHRA, CDR2 YSYEKL. CDR3 length: 14 residues. Trimming took off 4 bases at V and 1 base at J, with 7 bases between the two ends.